Each of the 24 T cell receptor beta chains below was sequenced from the same sample in a study of cytomegalovirus exposure and HLA in healthy donors. It was with 60 Vbeta and 13 Jbeta primers that the PCR ran. This table comes from immunoSEQ multiplex PCR, and its TCRdb copy is limited to in-frame clones, with some not included. Among some 120,000 clones listed, just under 75% were seen once. Material for sequencing was PBMCs. All receptors derive from a middle-aged man in good health and CMV-seropositive.

This clone has a handful of counts. The J gene is TRBJ2-1, the V gene TRBV5-6; D uncertain. Germline V gene sequence: CDR1 SGHDT, CDR2 YYEEEE. The ends were cut back, 4 bases at V and 9 bases at J, with 14 bases in the middle. The CDR3 has 13 amino acids. Written as DNA, the CDR3 is TGTGCCAGCAGCCGGGTCAGACCGGGTGAGCAGTTCTTC. Encoded protein: CASSRVRPGEQFF.

The V gene is TRBV4-2, the J gene TRBJ2-5; 7 nucleotides align to TRBD1. Germline V gives CDR1 LGHNA, CDR2 YNFKEQ. The CDR3 loop spans 15 amino acids. The trim removed 4 bases at V and 2 bases at J, leaving 7 bases unmatched. As DNA, the CDR3 is TGTGCCAGCAGCCTCAGCGACAGGGCACAAGAGACCCAGTACTTC. This sequence encodes CASSLSDRAQETQYF.

V usage is TRBV4-1 and J usage is TRBJ1-5; TRBD1 aligns across 9 bases. The CDR3 spans 17 residues. V was pared by 0 bases and J by 2 bases, with 5 bases of the junction left unmatched. From germline, CDR1 is MGHRA and CDR2 YSYEKL. The CDR3 loop reads CASSQDQTGGGNQPQHF. As DNA, the CDR3 is TGCGCCAGCAGCCAAGACCAGACAGGGGGGGGCAATCAGCCCCAGCATTTT.

Remarks on this clone: The junction shows a germline mismatch at one end, possibly a read error. The J gene is TRBJ1-1, the V gene TRBV6-1; D not certain. CDR3 length equals 11 residues. CDR1 and CDR2 from the germline V gene are MNHNS and SASEGT. The CDR3 DNA is TGTGCCAGCAGTGAAGCTCCCGGGATTACTTTT. This translates into CASSEAPGITF.

DNA for the CDR3: TGTGCCATCAGTGAGTCGGGACTTAGGAAGGATCAGCCCCAGCATTTT. Translated: CAISESGLRKDQPQHF. The gene calls are TRBV10-3 and TRBJ1-5, with a weak D call TRBD1 (5 bases). V was cut by 0 bases and J by 5 bases, with 14 bases left in between. The CDR3 spans 16 residues. The germline gives CDR1 ENHRY, CDR2 SYGVKD.

The chain employs TRBV19 and TRBJ1-5; a possible D gene is TRBD1 (6 bases). Trimming cost V 1 base and J 3 bases, with 7 bases left between them. CDR3 length: 14 residues. Germline values: CDR1 LNHDA, CDR2 SQIVND (reference sequence). CDR3 nucleotides: TGTGCCAGTAGTATAGCAGGGGACAATCAGCCCCAGCATTTT. Amino acid sequence: CASSIAGDNQPQHF.

This clone was found a few times. For the CDR3, the DNA is TGTGCCAGTAGTATCGGGACTAGCGGGGGGCAGGACAATGAGCAGTTCTTC. Residues: CASSIGTSGGQDNEQFF. The chain has TRBV19 and TRBJ2-1; 15 nucleotides line up with TRBD2. Germline CDR1 reads LNHDA; CDR2 reads SQIVND (reference sequence). The V segment lost 3 bases and the J segment 5 bases; nucleotides outside the gene matches: 5. The CDR3 sequence is 17 residues long.

This clone was counted between two and nine times. The genes are TRBV29-1 and TRBJ2-7; D might be TRBD2 (6 bases). Trimming removed 4 bases from V and 2 bases from J, with 12 bases in between. The germline gives CDR1 SQVTM, CDR2 ANQGSEA. The CDR3 contains 13 residues. CDR3 bases: TGCAGCGTTGCGGCGGGGACCACCTACGAGCAGTACTTC. Translation gives CSVAAGTTYEQYF.

The rearrangement links TRBV7-2 to TRBJ1-1, with D maybe TRBD1 (6 bases). Deletions cut 3 bases from V and 4 bases from J, with 9 bases between. From germline, CDR1 is SGHTA and CDR2 FQGNSA. The CDR3 contains 13 residues. The DNA of the CDR3 is TGTGCCAGCAGCTTTTGGACAGTCACTGAAGCTTTCTTT. This codes for CASSFWTVTEAFF.

The chain carries TRBV11-2 and TRBJ2-2; possible D gene TRBD1, 6 bases. Trimming removed 5 bases at V and 1 base at J, with 8 bases between. This CDR3 is 14 amino acids long. Germline V CDR1 and CDR2: SGHAT, FQNNGV. The CDR3 sequence: CASSPQGNTGELFF. For the CDR3, the DNA is TGTGCCAGCAGCCCACAGGGGAACACCGGGGAGCTGTTTTTT.

This clone was recorded only once. The CDR3 DNA follows: TGTGCCAGCAGATACCCAGGACAGGGCTCGAGTTTAGCCAAAAACATTCAGTACTTC. It specifies CASRYPGQGSSLAKNIQYF. This chain joins TRBV2 and TRBJ2-4, with TRBD1 matching over 8 bases. This CDR3 spans 19 amino acids. The V gene end was trimmed by 6 bases and the J gene end by 0 bases; junction bases not matched to a gene: 16. Germline-derived CDR1 and CDR2 are SNHLY and FYNNEI. The full variable domain, in which reference TRBV2 and TRBJ2-4 provide the parts outside the CDR3, is EPEVTQTPSHQVTQMGQEVILRCVPISNHLYFYWYRQILGQKVEFLVSFYNNEISEKSEIFDDQFSVERPDGSNFTLKIRSTKLEDSAMYFCASRYPGQGSSLAKNIQYFGAGTRLSVL.

The rearrangement links TRBV27 to TRBJ2-7; tentatively, D is TRBD1 (5 bases). V was trimmed by 5 bases and J by 0 bases, leaving 11 bases between them. The length of the CDR3 is 14 residues. Per germline, CDR1 MNHEY and CDR2 SMNVEV (reference sequence). The CDR3 nucleotides read TGTGCCAGCAGTCCAGGGCCGAGCTCCTACGAGCAGTACTTC. Translation gives CASSPGPSSYEQYF.

This chain uses TRBV5-5 with TRBJ1-2; TRBD1 might be the D (5 bases). Trimming removed 3 bases from V and 10 bases from J, with 19 bases in between. CDR3 length equals 14 residues. Germline V gene lookup returns CDR1 SGHKS and CDR2 YYEKEE (reference sequence). The CDR3 DNA reads as TGTGCCAGCAGCTCAGACAGCGTCGCTCCTATCTACACCTTC. Amino acid sequence: CASSSDSVAPIYTF.

The V call is TRBV29-1, the J call TRBJ2-7; 7 bases agree with TRBD1. J lost 6 bases, V lost 6 bases, and 5 bases had no gene match. CDR1 SQVTM and CDR2 ANQGSEA come from the germline V gene. There are 11 residues in the CDR3. The CDR3 loop is CSVAGQVEQYF. The CDR3 DNA follows: TGCAGCGTCGCAGGACAGGTCGAGCAGTACTTC.

V usage is TRBV30 and J usage is TRBJ2-3; D is uncertain. Trimming cost V 5 bases and J 2 bases, with 11 bases left between them. Germline V gene sequence: CDR1 GTSNPN, CDR2 SVGIG (reference sequence). CDR3 size: 13 residues. CDR3: CAWGWSDTDTQYF. In nucleotides, the CDR3 is TGTGCCTGGGGATGGAGTGACACAGATACGCAGTATTTT. Using reference TRBV30 and TRBJ2-3 for the parts outside the CDR3, the full variable domain is SQTIHQWPATLVQPVGSPLSLECTVEGTSNPNLYWYRQAAGRGLQLLFYSVGIGQISSEVPQNLSASRPQDRQFILSSKKLLLSDSGFYLCAWGWSDTDTQYFGPGTRLTVL.

This sequence joins TRBV5-1 and TRBJ2-3; unclear D gene. V was pared by 0 bases and J by 2 bases, with 4 bases between. The CDR3 is 13 residues long. In germline, CDR1 is SGHRS, CDR2 YFSETQ. DNA for the CDR3: TGCGCCAGCAGCTTGGGAGCCACAGATACGCAGTATTTT. Its protein is CASSLGATDTQYF.

The chain links TRBV13 to TRBJ1-2; D is possibly TRBD1 (5 bases). Deletions cut 5 bases from V and 4 bases from J, with 11 bases between. Germline-derived CDR1 and CDR2 are PRHDT and FYEKMQ (reference sequence). The CDR3 has 13 residues. CDR3 region: CASSSQGFYGYTF. The DNA for the CDR3 is TGTGCCAGCAGCAGCCAGGGATTCTATGGCTACACCTTC.

J is TRBJ1-1 and V is TRBV15; TRBD1 agrees at 9 bases. The length of the CDR3 is 14 residues. V lost 8 bases, J lost 1 base, and 5 bases stayed unmatched. The germline CDR1 and CDR2 sequences are LNHNV and YYDKDF (reference sequence). DNA for the CDR3: TGTGCCACCGACACAGGGGGCGGGAACACTGAAGCTTTCTTT. Amino acid sequence: CATDTGGGNTEAFF.

The chain joins TRBV7-8 to TRBJ2-1; D is uncertain. V dropped 1 base and J dropped 6 bases, with 7 bases sitting between them. The V gene's germline CDR1 is SGHVS and CDR2 FQNEAQ. The CDR3 is made up of 13 amino acids. The CDR3 nucleotides read TGTGCCAGCAGCTTAGTACAGACCAATGAGCAGTTCTTC. As protein: CASSLVQTNEQFF.

CDR3 region: CASSIQGAHEQYF. CDR3 DNA: TGTGCCAGTAGTATACAGGGGGCACACGAGCAGTACTTC. The chain is built from TRBV19 and TRBJ2-7; TRBD1 agrees at 8 bases. The germline gives CDR1 LNHDA, CDR2 SQIVND (reference sequence). Trimming removed 2 bases from V and 5 bases from J; junction bases left unmatched: 2. This CDR3 is 13 amino acids long.

This clone was found a few times. This sequence joins TRBV18 and TRBJ1-1; no clear D. V lost 3 bases and J lost 7, with 15 bases in between. CDR3 length equals 14 residues. The germline CDR1 and CDR2 sequences are KGHSH and LQKENI. The CDR3 protein is CASSPSPAPFEAFF. In nucleotides, the CDR3 is TGTGCCAGCTCACCTAGCCCAGCACCTTTTGAAGCTTTCTTT.

The chain employs TRBV7-6 and TRBJ2-7; tentative D call: TRBD1 (5 bases). This CDR3 is 13 amino acids long. Germline CDR1 is SGHVS and CDR2 is FNYEAQ. Deletions cut 3 bases from V and 3 bases from J, with 9 bases between. In nucleotides, the CDR3 is TGTGCCAGCAGCTTTAGCAGGGACTACGAGCAGTACTTC. The encoded protein is CASSFSRDYEQYF. Combining the CDR3 with reference TRBV7-6 and TRBJ2-7 gives the whole variable domain GAGVSQSPRYKVTKRGQDVALRCDPISGHVSLYWYRQALGQGPEFLTYFNYEAQQDKSGLPNDRFSAERPEGSISTLTIQRTEQRDSAMYRCASSFSRDYEQYFGPGTRLTVT.

This clone was seen a handful of times. The J gene is TRBJ1-5, the V gene TRBV30; 8 positions agree with TRBD1. CDR3 size: 12 residues. J gave up 4 bases and V 7 bases, and 3 bases lay outside the gene matches. CDR1 and CDR2 (germline): GTSNPN, SVGIG (reference sequence). CDR3 protein: CASGQANQPQHF. The DNA for the CDR3 is TGTGCCTCGGGACAGGCAAATCAGCCCCAGCATTTT.

The J gene is TRBJ2-5, the V gene TRBV29-1, with TRBD2 matching 13 bases. The CDR3 runs to 15 residues. J was trimmed by 5 bases and V by 0 bases; bases with no gene match: 3. Germline loops: CDR1 SQVTM, CDR2 ANQGSEA. The CDR3 bases are TGCAGCGTTGAAGAACTAGCGGGAGGGTGGGAGACCCAGTACTTC. It encodes CSVEELAGGWETQYF.